A selection of T cell receptor beta chains follows, all from one sample in a study of blood T cell repertoires in COVID-19. Only in-frame clones appear in the TCRdb table, and some are missing; sequencing was by immunoSEQ multiplex PCR. The table records approximately 300,000 clones, around 81% of them present only once. Sequencing was performed on peripheral blood. The receptors were gathered from a woman in her fifties or sixties with active or convalescent COVID-19. The CDR3 runs from the conserved cysteine through the conserved F or W. Each record gives: D gene, V gene, J gene, clone size, CDR3 protein, CDR3 DNA. The D gene is left open where the match is weak. Only some rows state a clone size, as once, few, many or a class for expanded clones.

>TRBD1|TRBV25-1|TRBJ1-5|-
CASSATGGRNQPQHF
TGTGCCAGCAGTGCAACAGGGGGTAGGAATCAGCCCCAGCATTTT
>-|TRBV3-1/TRBV3-2|TRBJ2-3|-
CASSDSPTDTQYF
TGTGCCAGCTCGGACAGCCCCACAGATACGCAGTATTTT
>TRBD2|TRBV29-1|TRBJ2-7|-
CSVARASGSSGRGTYEQYF
TGCAGCGTAGCCAGGGCTAGCGGGAGTAGCGGTAGGGGGACCTACGAGCAGTACTTC
>-|TRBV4-1|TRBJ1-1|-
CASRTWGGTEAFF
TGCGCCAGCCGGACTTGGGGGGGCACTGAAGCTTTCTTT
>TRBD1|TRBV9|TRBJ2-7|-
CASSVEGQGLNEQYF
TGTGCCAGCAGCGTAGAGGGACAGGGTCTCAACGAGCAGTACTTC
>TRBD1|TRBV5-1|TRBJ1-2|few
CASSWNPGGNGDYGYTF
TGCGCCAGCAGCTGGAATCCAGGGGGAAACGGGGACTATGGCTACACCTTC
>-|TRBV6-5|TRBJ2-2|-
CASPRGQDAGELFF
TGTGCCAGCCCTCGAGGGCAGGATGCCGGGGAGCTGTTTTTT
>-|TRBV15|TRBJ2-7|-
CATSRDQYEQYF
TGTGCCACCAGCAGAGATCAATACGAGCAGTACTTC
>-|TRBV18|TRBJ1-1|-
CASSPRAGDGTEAFF
TGTGCCAGCTCACCTCGGGCGGGGGACGGCACTGAAGCTTTCTTT
>TRBD2|TRBV6-5|TRBJ2-1|-
CASSSPSGLSYNEQFF
TGTGCCAGCAGTTCCCCTAGCGGGCTATCCTACAATGAGCAGTTCTTC
>-|TRBV7-2|TRBJ2-1|-
CASSLQNAVEEQFF
TGTGCCAGCAGCTTACAGAATGCGGTGGAGGAGCAGTTCTTC
>-|TRBV5-1|TRBJ1-4|-
CASSLEAREEKLFF
TGCGCCAGCAGCTTGGAGGCCCGGGAGGAAAAACTGTTTTTT
>TRBD1|TRBV2|TRBJ2-1|many
CASKDRVDYNEQFF
TGTGCCAGCAAAGACAGGGTGGACTACAATGAGCAGTTCTTC
>-|TRBV25-1|TRBJ1-6|once
CASTRGNSPLHF
TGTGCCAGCACCCGCGGGAATTCACCCCTCCACTTT
>TRBD1|TRBV20-1|TRBJ1-6|-
CSASSRTGINSPLHF
TGCAGTGCTAGTAGCCGGACAGGGATCAATTCACCCCTCCACTTT
>TRBD2|TRBV6-6|TRBJ2-7|-
CASSYGLAGVGYEQYF
TGTGCCAGCAGTTACGGACTAGCGGGAGTCGGATACGAGCAGTACTTC
>-|TRBV5-5|TRBJ2-6|-
CASSPRPASGANVLTF
TGTGCCAGCAGTCCCCGACCGGCTAGTGGGGCCAACGTCCTGACTTTC
>TRBD1|TRBV28|TRBJ1-3|-
CASSPGQGDTIYF
TGTGCCAGCAGTCCGGGACAGGGAGACACCATATATTTT
>TRBD2|TRBV10-2|TRBJ2-7|-
CASSRNPLAGGSYEQYF
TGCGCCAGCTCGAGAAATCCACTAGCGGGAGGTTCCTACGAGCAGTACTTC
>TRBD2|TRBV9|TRBJ2-1|-
CASSGTSGRSYNEQFF
TGTGCCAGCAGCGGGACTAGCGGGAGGAGTTACAATGAGCAGTTCTTC
>TRBD2|TRBV28|TRBJ2-5|-
CASSPPGTSGRETQYF
TGTGCCAGCAGTCCTCCTGGGACTAGCGGGAGAGAGACCCAGTACTTC
>-|TRBV10-3|TRBJ2-1|once
CAITERGNEQFF
TGTGCCATCACCGAGAGGGGGAATGAGCAGTTCTTC
>-|TRBV5-8|TRBJ2-3|-
CASSLAGYTDTQYF
TGTGCCAGCAGCTTGGCAGGATACACAGATACGCAGTATTTT
>TRBD1|TRBV6-4|TRBJ2-1|-
CASSDAPGTGEDEQFF
TGTGCCAGCAGTGACGCCCCTGGGACAGGGGAGGACGAGCAGTTCTTC
>TRBD1|TRBV28|TRBJ1-4|few
CASSKTGYNEKLFF
TGTGCCAGCAGCAAGACAGGGTATAATGAAAAACTGTTTTTT
>TRBD2|TRBV4-1|TRBJ2-5|-
CASSQIRVAGGGETQYF
TGCGCCAGCAGCCAAATACGTGTAGCGGGAGGCGGAGAGACCCAGTACTTC
>-|TRBV19|TRBJ1-1|-
CASSTESGETEAFF
TGTGCCAGTAGTACTGAGTCAGGGGAAACTGAAGCTTTCTTT
>-|TRBV28|TRBJ1-1|-
CASSLTTRVGPEAFF
TGTGCCAGCAGTTTAACTACCAGGGTAGGGCCTGAAGCTTTCTTT
>-|TRBV9|TRBJ1-1|once
CASSVESGRYTEAFF
TGTGCCAGCAGCGTAGAGTCAGGGCGGTACACTGAAGCTTTCTTT
>-|TRBV4-1|TRBJ1-3|-
CASSLGGGFGNTIYF
TGCGCCAGCAGCCTTGGCGGGGGGTTTGGTAACACCATATATTTT
>-|TRBV2|TRBJ1-4|few
CASSDRRTPPNEKLFF
TGTGCCAGCAGTGACCGGAGAACGCCCCCTAATGAAAAACTGTTTTTT
>-|TRBV3-1/TRBV3-2|TRBJ2-7|-
CASRGMGRGEQYF
TGTGCCAGCAGGGGTATGGGCCGGGGGGAGCAGTACTTC
>-|TRBV21-1|TRBJ1-3|-
CASSNNTRGTSIFPGSYSGNTIYF
TGTGCCAGCAGCAATAACACCAGGGGTACGAGTATTTTTCCCGGGTCTTACTCTGGAAACACCATATATTTT
>TRBD1|TRBV5-5|TRBJ1-1|-
CASSSGDRDLPEAFF
TGTGCCAGCAGCTCGGGGGACAGGGACCTTCCTGAAGCTTTCTTT
>-|TRBV11-2|TRBJ1-2|few
CASSLFRRGGDYGYTF
TGTGCCAGCAGCTTATTTCGCAGGGGCGGCGACTATGGCTACACCTTC
>TRBD1|TRBV6-2/TRBV6-3|TRBJ1-5|-
CASSLDRAQPQHF
TGTGCCAGCAGCCTCGACAGGGCTCAGCCCCAGCATTTT
>-|TRBV5-1|TRBJ1-3|many
CASSRGQPAGNTIYF
TGCGCCAGCAGCCGCGGACAGCCAGCTGGAAACACCATATATTTT
>-|TRBV5-6|TRBJ1-2|-
CASSLRGTRGGGYTF
TGTGCCAGCAGCTTGCGAGGGACCCGCGGGGGTGGCTACACCTTC
>-|TRBV19|TRBJ1-1|few
CASSFGRDTEAFF
TGTGCCAGTAGTTTCGGGAGGGACACTGAAGCTTTCTTT
>TRBD2|TRBV7-9|TRBJ2-7|-
CASSLGLADVYEQYF
TGTGCCAGCAGCTTGGGACTAGCGGACGTGTACGAGCAGTACTTC
>-|TRBV18|TRBJ2-1|-
CASSPGHNNEQFF
TGTGCCAGCTCACCGGGACATAACAATGAGCAGTTCTTC
>-|TRBV7-7|TRBJ2-2|few
CASSLEYGTGELFF
TGTGCTAGCAGCTTAGAGTACGGCACCGGGGAGCTGTTTTTT
>-|TRBV5-6|TRBJ1-1|-
CASSLGGGPSLTEAFF
TGTGCCAGCAGCTTGGGCGGGGGGCCGTCTTTAACTGAAGCTTTCTTT
>TRBD1|TRBV5-4|TRBJ2-3|-
CASSSARDRGTDTQYF
TGTGCCAGCAGCTCCGCCCGGGACAGGGGTACAGATACGCAGTATTTT
>TRBD1|TRBV6-5|TRBJ2-3|-
CASSYRQGQRDTQYF
TGTGCCAGCAGTTATAGACAGGGCCAAAGGGATACGCAGTATTTT
>TRBD2|TRBV3-1/TRBV3-2|TRBJ2-1|-
CASSSTSSLAGWDEQFF
TGTGCCAGCAGCTCGACGTCGTCCCTAGCGGGATGGGATGAGCAGTTCTTC
>-|TRBV6-6|TRBJ2-7|-
CASSSPRGSVSYEQYF
TGTGCCAGCAGTTCCCCTAGGGGGAGCGTCTCCTACGAGCAGTACTTC
>-|TRBV7-9|TRBJ2-2|-
CASTGYTGELFF
TGTGCCAGTACAGGGTATACCGGGGAGCTGTTTTTT
>-|TRBV5-1|TRBJ2-2|-
CASSHILDWGAGELFF
TGCGCCAGCAGCCACATATTAGACTGGGGGGCCGGGGAGCTGTTTTTT
>TRBD1|TRBV28|TRBJ1-4|-
CASSLGQGFDEKLFF
TGTGCCAGCAGTCTCGGACAGGGGTTCGATGAAAAACTGTTTTTT
>-|TRBV30|TRBJ2-1|-
CAWSPYNEQFF
TGTGCCTGGAGTCCGTACAATGAGCAGTTCTTC
>-|TRBV28|TRBJ1-5|-
CASSLLGTTYSNQPQHF
TGTGCCAGCAGTTTGCTCGGGACAACCTATAGCAATCAGCCCCAGCATTTT
>-|TRBV5-6|TRBJ2-7|-
CASRNFGTERSYEQYF
TGTGCCAGCCGTAACTTTGGTACAGAACGCTCCTACGAGCAGTACTTC
>TRBD1|TRBV19|TRBJ1-1|-
CASSIEQGADTEAFF
TGTGCCAGTAGTATCGAACAGGGGGCGGACACTGAAGCTTTCTTT
>-|TRBV10-3|TRBJ1-6|-
CAISESGTGTPLHF
TGTGCCATCAGTGAGTCTGGGACTGGGACACCCCTCCACTTT
>-|TRBV5-4|TRBJ1-1|few
CASSSQGNTNTEAFF
TGTGCCAGCAGCTCTCAGGGAAATACGAACACTGAAGCTTTCTTT
>TRBD1|TRBV18|TRBJ1-5|-
CASSPSGTANQPQHF
TGTGCCAGCTCACCTTCCGGGACAGCAAATCAGCCCCAGCATTTT
>TRBD1|TRBV7-2|TRBJ1-1|-
CASSSSGRTGGQDTEAFF
TGTGCCAGCAGCTCTAGCGGCCGGACAGGGGGCCAAGACACTGAAGCTTTCTTT
>-|TRBV2|TRBJ2-7|-
CASSFTDTYEQYF
TGTGCCAGCAGTTTTACAGATACCTACGAGCAGTACTTC